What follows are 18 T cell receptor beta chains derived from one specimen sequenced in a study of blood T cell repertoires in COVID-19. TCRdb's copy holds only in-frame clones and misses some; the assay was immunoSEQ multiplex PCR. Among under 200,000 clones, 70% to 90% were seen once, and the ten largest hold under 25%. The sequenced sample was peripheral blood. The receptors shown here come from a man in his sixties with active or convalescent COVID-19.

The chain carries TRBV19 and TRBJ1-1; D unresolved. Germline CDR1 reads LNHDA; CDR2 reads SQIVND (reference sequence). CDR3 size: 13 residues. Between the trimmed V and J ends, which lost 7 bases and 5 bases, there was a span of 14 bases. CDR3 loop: CASTPNRGTEAFF. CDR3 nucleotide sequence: TGTGCCAGTACCCCGAACCGCGGTACTGAAGCTTTCTTT. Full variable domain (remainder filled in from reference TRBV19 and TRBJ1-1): DGGITQSPKYLFRKEGQNVTLSCEQNLNHDAMYWYRQDPGQGLRLIYYSQIVNDFQKGDIAEGYSVSREKKESFPLTVTSAQKNPTAFYLCASTPNRGTEAFFGQGTRLTVV.

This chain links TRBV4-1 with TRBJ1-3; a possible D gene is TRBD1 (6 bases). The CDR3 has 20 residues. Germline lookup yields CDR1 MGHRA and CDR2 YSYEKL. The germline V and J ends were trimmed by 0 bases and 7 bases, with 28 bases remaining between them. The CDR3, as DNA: TGCGCCAGCAGCCAAGACTTGAAATTTCCGGACAGACCCTCGAGGAACACCATATATTTT. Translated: CASSQDLKFPDRPSRNTIYF.

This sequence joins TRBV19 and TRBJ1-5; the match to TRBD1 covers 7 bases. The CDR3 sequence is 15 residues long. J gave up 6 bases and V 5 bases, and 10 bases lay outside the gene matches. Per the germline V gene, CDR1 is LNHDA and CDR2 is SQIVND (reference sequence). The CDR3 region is CASSLRTGGTQPQHF. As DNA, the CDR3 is TGTGCCAGTAGTCTACGGACAGGCGGCACTCAGCCCCAGCATTTT.

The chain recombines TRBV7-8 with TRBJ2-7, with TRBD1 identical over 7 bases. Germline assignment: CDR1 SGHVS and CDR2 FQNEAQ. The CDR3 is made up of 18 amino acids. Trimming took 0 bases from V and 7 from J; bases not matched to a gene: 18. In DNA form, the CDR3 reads TGTGCCAGCAGCTTAGCGGTGGGACAGATAGCGACCCTGAGGGAGCAGTACTTC. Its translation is CASSLAVGQIATLREQYF.

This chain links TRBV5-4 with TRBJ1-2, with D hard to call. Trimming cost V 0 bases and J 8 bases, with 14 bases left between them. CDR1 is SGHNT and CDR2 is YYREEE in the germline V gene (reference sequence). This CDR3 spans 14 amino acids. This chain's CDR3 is CASSLARVPFGYTF. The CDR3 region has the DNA TGTGCCAGCAGCTTGGCGAGGGTGCCGTTCGGCTACACCTTC.

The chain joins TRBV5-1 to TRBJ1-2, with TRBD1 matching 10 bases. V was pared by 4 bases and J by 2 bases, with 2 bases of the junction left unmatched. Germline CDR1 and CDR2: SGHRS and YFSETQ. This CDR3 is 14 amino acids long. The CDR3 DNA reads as TGCGCCAGCAGCCCGGGACAGGGGAACTATGGCTACACCTTC. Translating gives CASSPGQGNYGYTF.

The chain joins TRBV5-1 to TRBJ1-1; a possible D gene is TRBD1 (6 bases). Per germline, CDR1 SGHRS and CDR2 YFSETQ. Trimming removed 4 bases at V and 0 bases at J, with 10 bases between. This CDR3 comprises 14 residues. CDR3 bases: TGCGCCAGCAGCCAAGACAGGCTGAACACTGAAGCTTTCTTT. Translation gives CASSQDRLNTEAFF.

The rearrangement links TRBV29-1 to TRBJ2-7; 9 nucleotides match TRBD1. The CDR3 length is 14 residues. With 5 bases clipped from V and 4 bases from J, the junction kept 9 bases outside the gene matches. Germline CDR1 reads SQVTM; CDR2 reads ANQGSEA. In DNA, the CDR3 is TGCAGCGTTTCCCTAGGGACAGGGTTATACGAGCAGTACTTC. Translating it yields CSVSLGTGLYEQYF.

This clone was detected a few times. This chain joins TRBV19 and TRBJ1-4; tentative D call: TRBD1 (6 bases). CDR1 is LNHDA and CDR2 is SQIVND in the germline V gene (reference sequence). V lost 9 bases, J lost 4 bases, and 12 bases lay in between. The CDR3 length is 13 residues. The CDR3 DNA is TGTGCCAGCTCAGACAGGAATAATGAAAAACTGTTTTTT. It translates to CASSDRNNEKLFF.

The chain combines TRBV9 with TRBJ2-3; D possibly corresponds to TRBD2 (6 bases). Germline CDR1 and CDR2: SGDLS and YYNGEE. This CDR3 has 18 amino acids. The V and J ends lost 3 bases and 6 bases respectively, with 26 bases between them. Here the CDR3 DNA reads TGTGCCAGCAGCGGCGATGGGAGGAGCGGGTCCCCGACGGATACGCAGTATTTT. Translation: CASSGDGRSGSPTDTQYF.

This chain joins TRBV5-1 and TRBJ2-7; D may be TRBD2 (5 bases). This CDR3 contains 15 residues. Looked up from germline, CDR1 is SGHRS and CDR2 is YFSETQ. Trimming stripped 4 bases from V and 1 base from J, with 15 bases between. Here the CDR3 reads CASSRTEGLSYEQYF. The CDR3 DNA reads TGCGCCAGCAGCCGGACTGAAGGATTATCCTACGAGCAGTACTTC.

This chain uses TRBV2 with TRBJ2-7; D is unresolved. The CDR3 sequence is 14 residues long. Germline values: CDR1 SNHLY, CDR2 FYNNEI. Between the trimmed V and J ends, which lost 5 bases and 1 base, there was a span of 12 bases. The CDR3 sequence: CASSTQSLSYEQYF. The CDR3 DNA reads TGTGCCAGCAGTACTCAATCCCTTTCCTACGAGCAGTACTTC.

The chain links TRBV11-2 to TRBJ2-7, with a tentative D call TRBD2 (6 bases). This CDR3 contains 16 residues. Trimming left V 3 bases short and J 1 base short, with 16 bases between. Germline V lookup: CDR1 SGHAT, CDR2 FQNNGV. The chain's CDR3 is CASSFDWAGRSYEQYF. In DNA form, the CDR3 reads TGTGCCAGCAGCTTTGATTGGGCGGGGCGATCCTACGAGCAGTACTTC.

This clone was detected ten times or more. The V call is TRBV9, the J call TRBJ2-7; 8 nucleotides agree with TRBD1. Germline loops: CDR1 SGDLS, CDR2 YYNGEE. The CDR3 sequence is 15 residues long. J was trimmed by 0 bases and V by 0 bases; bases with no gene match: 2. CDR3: CASSVGGQVSYEQYF. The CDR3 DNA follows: TGTGCCAGCAGCGTAGGGGGACAGGTCTCCTACGAGCAGTACTTC.

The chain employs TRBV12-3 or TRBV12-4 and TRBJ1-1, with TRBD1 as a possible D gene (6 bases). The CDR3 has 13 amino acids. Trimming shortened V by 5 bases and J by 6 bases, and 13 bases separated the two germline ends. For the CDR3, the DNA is TGTGCCAGCAGTCTACAGGGTTTCGCTGAAGCTTTCTTT. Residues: CASSLQGFAEAFF.

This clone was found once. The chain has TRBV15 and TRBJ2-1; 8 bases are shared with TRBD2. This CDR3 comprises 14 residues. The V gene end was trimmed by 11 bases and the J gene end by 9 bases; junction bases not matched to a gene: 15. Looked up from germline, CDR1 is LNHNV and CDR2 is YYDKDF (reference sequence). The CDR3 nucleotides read TGTGCCTCGTACGCCGGGGGGGCTATCGGTGAGCAGTTCTTC. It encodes CASYAGGAIGEQFF.

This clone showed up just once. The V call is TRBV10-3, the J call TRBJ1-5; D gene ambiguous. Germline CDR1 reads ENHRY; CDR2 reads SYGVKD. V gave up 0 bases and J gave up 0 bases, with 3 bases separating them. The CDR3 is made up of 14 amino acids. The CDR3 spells CAISESYSNQPQHF. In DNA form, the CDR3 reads TGTGCCATCAGTGAGTCATATAGCAATCAGCCCCAGCATTTT.

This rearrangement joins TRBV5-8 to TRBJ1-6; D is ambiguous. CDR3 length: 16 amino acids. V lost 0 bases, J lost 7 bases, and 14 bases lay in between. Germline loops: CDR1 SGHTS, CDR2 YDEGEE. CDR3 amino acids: CASSLGENLWNSPLHF. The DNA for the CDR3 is TGTGCCAGCAGCTTGGGAGAAAACCTTTGGAATTCACCCCTCCACTTT.